These T cell receptor beta chains were read from a single sample in a study of cytomegalovirus exposure and HLA in healthy donors. TCRdb's copy holds only in-frame clones and misses some; the assay was immunoSEQ multiplex PCR. The repertoire consists of under 250,000 clones, with 76% occurring once and the leading ten covering roughly 0.6%. Source material: PBMCs. These receptors all come from a man between 18 and 29 years old in good health and CMV-seronegative. The CDR3 runs from the conserved cysteine through the conserved F or W. A D gene is named only where the DNA matches it firmly. Some rows have no size entry. The others give once, few or many, or a class for an expanded clone.

V	size	D	J	DNA	CDR3
TRBV4-2	-	-	TRBJ2-7	TGTGCCAGCAGCCAAGATTGGGCTAGCGAGACCTCCTACGAGCAGTACTTC	CASSQDWASETSYEQYF
TRBV7-9	-	TRBD1	TRBJ2-1	TGTGCCAGCAGCCCGACAGGGTACAATGAGCAGTTCTTC	CASSPTGYNEQFF
TRBV11-1	-	TRBD2	TRBJ2-5	TGTGCCAGCAGCTTAGCGCTGGGACTAGAAGAGACCCAGTACTTC	CASSLALGLEETQYF
TRBV29-1	few	-	TRBJ1-2	TGCAGCGTTGGGGGGCTATATGGCTACACCTTC	CSVGGLYGYTF
TRBV2	-	-	TRBJ2-3	TGTGCCGGGGCAACTAGCACAGATACGCAGTATTTT	CAGATSTDTQYF
TRBV11-2	-	-	TRBJ2-7	TGTGCCAGCACCTCGAGGGCGAACTCCTACGAGCAGTACTTC	CASTSRANSYEQYF
TRBV10-3	-	-	TRBJ1-2	TGTGCCACCAGAATCGGGGAAAACTATGGCTACACCTTC	CATRIGENYGYTF
TRBV28	-	TRBD1	TRBJ2-5	TGTGCCAGCAGTGGCAGCAACAGGGGGCGGTTAGAGACCCAGTACTTC	CASSGSNRGRLETQYF
TRBV13	few	-	TRBJ2-7	TGTGCCAGCAGCTTAGGCCGGCGGGGTGCCTACGAGCAGTACTTC	CASSLGRRGAYEQYF
TRBV6-5	-	TRBD1	TRBJ1-6	TGTGCCAGCAGTCGGGACAGGGGAGTCTCACCCCTCCACTTT	CASSRDRGVSPLHF
TRBV9	-	-	TRBJ2-1	TGTGCCAGCAGCGCTCGCCGGGACACTTCCTCCTACAATGAGCAGTTCTTC	CASSARRDTSSYNEQFF
TRBV29-1	-	-	TRBJ1-1	TGCAGCGTCGGGAGGGTAAATGAAGCTTTCTTT	CSVGRVNEAFF
TRBV11-2	-	-	TRBJ2-5	TGTGCCAGCAGCTTAGTCCCAGGGCCATACGAGACCCAGTACTTC	CASSLVPGPYETQYF
TRBV5-8	-	-	TRBJ2-7	TGTGCCAGCAGCTGGAACAGGGACCACGAGCAGTACTTC	CASSWNRDHEQYF
TRBV5-4	-	-	TRBJ2-6	TGTGCCAGCAGCCGGGAATCTGGGGCCAACGTCCTGACTTTC	CASSRESGANVLTF
TRBV28	-	-	TRBJ2-1	TGTGCCAGCAAAGGCGGCTACAATGAGCAGTTCTTC	CASKGGYNEQFF
TRBV5-1	-	-	TRBJ2-7	TGCGCCAGCAGCTTGGGAGGCAGTCCCTACGAGCAGTACTTC	CASSLGGSPYEQYF
TRBV19	few	TRBD2	TRBJ2-1	TGTGCCAGTACCAACACCATCACGGACGGGAGGGAGGATGAGCAGTTCTTC	CASTNTITDGREDEQFF
TRBV9	-	TRBD1	TRBJ1-1	TGTGCCAGCAGCGTAGATGGGGGGACAGGGCGGATGATGAACACTGAAGCTTTCTTT	CASSVDGGTGRMMNTEAFF
TRBV2	-	-	TRBJ1-4	TGTGCCAGCAGTTACACAGGCGGAAAACTGTTTTTT	CASSYTGGKLFF